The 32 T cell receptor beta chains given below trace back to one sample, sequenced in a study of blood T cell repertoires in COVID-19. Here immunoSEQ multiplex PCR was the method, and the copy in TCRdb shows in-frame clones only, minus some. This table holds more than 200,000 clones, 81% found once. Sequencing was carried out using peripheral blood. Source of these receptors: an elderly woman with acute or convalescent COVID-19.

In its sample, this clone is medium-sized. DNA for the CDR3: TGTGCCAGCACCCCTGGAGCGGGAGTTTTAGAGACCCAGTACTTC. Its translation: CASTPGAGVLETQYF. The chain uses TRBV2 and TRBJ2-5; 8 bases align to TRBD2. Trimming cost V 7 bases and J 4 bases; bases outside gene matches: 11. The CDR3 spans 15 residues. Germline assignment: CDR1 SNHLY and CDR2 FYNNEI.

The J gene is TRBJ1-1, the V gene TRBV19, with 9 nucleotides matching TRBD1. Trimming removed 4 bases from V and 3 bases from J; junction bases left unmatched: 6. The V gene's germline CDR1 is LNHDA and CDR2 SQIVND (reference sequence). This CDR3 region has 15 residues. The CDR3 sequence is CASSTRQGVDTEAFF. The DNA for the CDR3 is TGTGCCAGTAGTACCCGACAGGGGGTCGACACTGAAGCTTTCTTT.

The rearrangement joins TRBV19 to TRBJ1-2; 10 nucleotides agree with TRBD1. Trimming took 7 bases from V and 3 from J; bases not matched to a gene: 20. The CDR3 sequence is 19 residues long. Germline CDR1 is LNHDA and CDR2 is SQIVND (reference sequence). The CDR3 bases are TGTGCCAGTACTACGGGGACCGGGACAGGGGTTTCGGGCTACTATGGCTACACCTTC. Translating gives CASTTGTGTGVSGYYGYTF.

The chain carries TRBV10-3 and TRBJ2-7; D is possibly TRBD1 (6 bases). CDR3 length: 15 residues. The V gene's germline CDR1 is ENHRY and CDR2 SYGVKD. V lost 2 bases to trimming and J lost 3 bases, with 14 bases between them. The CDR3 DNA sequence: TGTGCCATCAGTGAGATTGGGACAACTTTCTACGAGCAGTACTTC. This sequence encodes CAISEIGTTFYEQYF.

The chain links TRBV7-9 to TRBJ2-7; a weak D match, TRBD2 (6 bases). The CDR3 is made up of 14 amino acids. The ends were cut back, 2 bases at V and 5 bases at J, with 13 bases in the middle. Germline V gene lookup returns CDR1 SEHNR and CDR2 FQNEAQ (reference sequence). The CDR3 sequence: CASSLSGRRDEQYF. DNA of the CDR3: TGTGCCAGCAGCTTATCAGGGCGGAGGGACGAGCAGTACTTC.

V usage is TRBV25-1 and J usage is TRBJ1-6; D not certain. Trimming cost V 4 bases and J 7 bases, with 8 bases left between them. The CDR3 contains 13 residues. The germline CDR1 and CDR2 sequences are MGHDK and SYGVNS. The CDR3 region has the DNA TGTGCCAGCAGTGCTCACTCCAATTCACCCCTCCACTTT. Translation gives CASSAHSNSPLHF.

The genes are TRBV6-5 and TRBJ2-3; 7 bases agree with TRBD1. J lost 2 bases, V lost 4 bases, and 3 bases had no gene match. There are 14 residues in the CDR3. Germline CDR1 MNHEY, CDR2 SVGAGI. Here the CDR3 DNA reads TGTGCCAGCAGTTGGGGACAGCTCACAGATACGCAGTATTTT. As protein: CASSWGQLTDTQYF.

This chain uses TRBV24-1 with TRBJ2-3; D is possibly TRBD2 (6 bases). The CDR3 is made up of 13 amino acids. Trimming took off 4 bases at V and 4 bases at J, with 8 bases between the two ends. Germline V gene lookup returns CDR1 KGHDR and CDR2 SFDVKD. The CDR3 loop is CATSDGTSDTQYF. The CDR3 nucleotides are TGTGCCACCAGTGACGGGACTTCAGATACGCAGTATTTT.

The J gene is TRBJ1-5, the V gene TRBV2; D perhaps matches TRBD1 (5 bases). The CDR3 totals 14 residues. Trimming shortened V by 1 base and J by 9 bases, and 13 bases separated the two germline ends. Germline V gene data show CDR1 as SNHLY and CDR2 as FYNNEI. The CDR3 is CASSEEGPITPQHF. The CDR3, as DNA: TGTGCCAGCAGTGAAGAGGGGCCGATCACGCCCCAGCATTTT.

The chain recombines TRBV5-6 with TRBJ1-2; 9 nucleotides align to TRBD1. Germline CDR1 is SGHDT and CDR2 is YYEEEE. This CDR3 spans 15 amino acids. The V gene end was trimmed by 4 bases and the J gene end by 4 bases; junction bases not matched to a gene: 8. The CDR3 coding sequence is TGTGCCAGCAGCCTAGGGACAGGGAAGGGCTATGGCTACACCTTC. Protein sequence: CASSLGTGKGYGYTF.

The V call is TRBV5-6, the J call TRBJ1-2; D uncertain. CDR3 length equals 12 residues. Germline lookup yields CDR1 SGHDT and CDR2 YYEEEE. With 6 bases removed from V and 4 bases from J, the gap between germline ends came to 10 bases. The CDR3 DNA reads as TGTGCCAGCACCAACAGAATCTATGGCTACACCTTC. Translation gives CASTNRIYGYTF.

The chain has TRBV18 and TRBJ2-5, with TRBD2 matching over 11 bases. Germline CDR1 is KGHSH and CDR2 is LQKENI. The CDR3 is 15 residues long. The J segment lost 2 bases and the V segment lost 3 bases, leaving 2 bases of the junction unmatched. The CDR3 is CASSPGTSGQETQYF. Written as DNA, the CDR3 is TGTGCCAGCTCACCCGGGACTAGCGGACAAGAGACCCAGTACTTC.

In nucleotides, the CDR3 is TGTGCCAGCAGTATTGACAGGGGGCGAGAGACCCAGTACTTC. Protein product: CASSIDRGRETQYF. This chain connects TRBV11-2 to TRBJ2-5; 10 positions match TRBD1. Germline trimming cut 6 bases from V and 4 bases from J; bases unmatched to any gene: 5. The V gene's germline CDR1 is SGHAT and CDR2 FQNNGV. The CDR3 covers 14 residues. The full variable domain, its missing parts supplied by reference TRBV11-2 and TRBJ2-5, is EAGVAQSPRYKIIEKRQSVAFWCNPISGHATLYWYQQILGQGPKLLIQFQNNGVVDDSQLPKDRFSAERLKGVDSTLKIQPAKLEDSAVYLCASSIDRGRETQYFGPGTRLLVL.

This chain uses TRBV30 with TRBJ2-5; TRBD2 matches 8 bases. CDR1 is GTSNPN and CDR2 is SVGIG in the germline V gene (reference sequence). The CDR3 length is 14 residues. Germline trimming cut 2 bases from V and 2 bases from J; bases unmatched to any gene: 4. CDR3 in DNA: TGTGCCTGGAGTCGGGAGGGGACGCAAGAGACCCAGTACTTC. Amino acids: CAWSREGTQETQYF.

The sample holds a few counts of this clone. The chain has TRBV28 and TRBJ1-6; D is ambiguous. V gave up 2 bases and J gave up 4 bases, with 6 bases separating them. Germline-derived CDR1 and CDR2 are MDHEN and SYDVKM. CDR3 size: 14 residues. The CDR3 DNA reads TGTGCCAGCAGTTTAGTACGGTATAATTCACCCCTCCACTTT. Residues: CASSLVRYNSPLHF.

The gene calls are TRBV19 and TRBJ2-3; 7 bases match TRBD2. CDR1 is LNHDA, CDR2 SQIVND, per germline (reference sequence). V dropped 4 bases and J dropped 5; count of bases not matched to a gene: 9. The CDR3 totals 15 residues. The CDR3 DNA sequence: TGTGCCAGTAGTACGGCAGGGAGGGCCGGAGATACGCAGTATTTT. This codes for CASSTAGRAGDTQYF. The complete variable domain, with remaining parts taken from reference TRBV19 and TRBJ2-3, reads DGGITQSPKYLFRKEGQNVTLSCEQNLNHDAMYWYRQDPGQGLRLIYYSQIVNDFQKGDIAEGYSVSREKKESFPLTVTSAQKNPTAFYLCASSTAGRAGDTQYFGPGTRLTVL.

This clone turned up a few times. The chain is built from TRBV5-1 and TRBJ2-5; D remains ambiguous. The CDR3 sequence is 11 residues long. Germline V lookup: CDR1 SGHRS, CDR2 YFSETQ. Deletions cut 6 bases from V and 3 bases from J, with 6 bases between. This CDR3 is CASTGKETQYF. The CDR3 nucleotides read TGCGCCAGCACCGGTAAAGAGACCCAGTACTTC. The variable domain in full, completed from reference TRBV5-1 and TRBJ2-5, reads KAGVTQTPRYLIKTRGQQVTLSCSPISGHRSVSWYQQTPGQGLQFLFEYFSETQRNKGNFPGRFSGRQFSNSRSEMNVSTLELGDSALYLCASTGKETQYFGPGTRLLVL.

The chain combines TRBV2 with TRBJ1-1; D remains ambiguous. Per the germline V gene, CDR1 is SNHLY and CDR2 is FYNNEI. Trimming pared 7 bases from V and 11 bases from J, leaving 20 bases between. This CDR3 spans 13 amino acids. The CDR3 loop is CASIGPNLEGAFF. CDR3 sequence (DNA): TGTGCCAGCATCGGGCCCAATCTCGAGGGCGCTTTCTTT.

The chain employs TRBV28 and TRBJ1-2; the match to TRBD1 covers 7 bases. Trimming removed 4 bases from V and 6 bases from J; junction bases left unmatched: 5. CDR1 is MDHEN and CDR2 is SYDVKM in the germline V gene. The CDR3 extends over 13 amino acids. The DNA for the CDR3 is TGTGCCAGCAGTTCCCCGACAGGGAATGGCTACACCTTC. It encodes CASSSPTGNGYTF.

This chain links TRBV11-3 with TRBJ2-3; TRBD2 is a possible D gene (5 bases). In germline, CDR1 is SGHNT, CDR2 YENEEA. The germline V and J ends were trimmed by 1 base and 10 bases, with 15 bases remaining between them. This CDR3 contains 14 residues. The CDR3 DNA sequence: TGTGCCAGCAGCTTAGGCGGCAACCAGAGGGCGCAGTATTTT. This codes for CASSLGGNQRAQYF.

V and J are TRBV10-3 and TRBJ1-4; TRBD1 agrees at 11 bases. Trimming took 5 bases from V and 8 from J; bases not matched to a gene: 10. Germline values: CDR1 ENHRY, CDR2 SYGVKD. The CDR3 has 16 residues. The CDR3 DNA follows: TGTGCCATCAGTAGAACTGGACAGGGGGCAGGGGAAAAACTGTTTTTT. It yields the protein CAISRTGQGAGEKLFF.

CDR3 in DNA: TGTGCCAGCAGCCAAGATAAATTCCATGGACAGAAAAACACCGGGGAGCTGTTTTTT. This encodes CASSQDKFHGQKNTGELFF. The genes are TRBV3-1 (or the pseudogene TRBV3-2) and TRBJ2-2, with a weak D call TRBD1 (6 bases). From germline, CDR1 is LGHDT and CDR2 YNNKEL (reference sequence). The CDR3 runs 19 residues. Trimming pared 0 bases from V and 2 bases from J, leaving 19 bases between.

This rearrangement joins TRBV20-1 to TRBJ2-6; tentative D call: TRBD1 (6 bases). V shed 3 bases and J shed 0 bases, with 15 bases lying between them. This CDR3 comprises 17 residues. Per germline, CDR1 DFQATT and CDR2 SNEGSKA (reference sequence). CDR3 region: CSASSEQGISGANVLTF. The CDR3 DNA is TGCAGTGCTAGTAGCGAACAGGGCATCTCTGGGGCCAACGTCCTGACTTTC.

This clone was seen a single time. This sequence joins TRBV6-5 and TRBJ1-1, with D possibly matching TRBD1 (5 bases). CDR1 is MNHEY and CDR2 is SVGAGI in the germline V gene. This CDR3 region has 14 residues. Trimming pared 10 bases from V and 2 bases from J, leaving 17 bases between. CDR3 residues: CAIRTTGSNTEAFF. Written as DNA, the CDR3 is TGTGCCATCCGAACCACAGGATCAAACACTGAAGCTTTCTTT.

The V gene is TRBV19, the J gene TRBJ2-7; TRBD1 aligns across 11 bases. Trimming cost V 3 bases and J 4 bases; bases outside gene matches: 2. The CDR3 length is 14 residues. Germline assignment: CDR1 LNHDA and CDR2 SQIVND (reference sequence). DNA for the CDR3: TGTGCCAGTAGTATCGGGACAGGGGGTTACGAGCAGTACTTC. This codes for CASSIGTGGYEQYF.

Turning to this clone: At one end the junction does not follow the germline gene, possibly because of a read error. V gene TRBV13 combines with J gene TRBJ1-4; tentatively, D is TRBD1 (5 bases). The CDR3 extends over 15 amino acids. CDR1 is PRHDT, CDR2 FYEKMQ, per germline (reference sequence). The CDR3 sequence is CASSLGVRWDEKLFF. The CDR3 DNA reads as TGTGCCAGCAGCCTAGGGGTCAGGTGGGATGAAAAACTGTTTTTT.

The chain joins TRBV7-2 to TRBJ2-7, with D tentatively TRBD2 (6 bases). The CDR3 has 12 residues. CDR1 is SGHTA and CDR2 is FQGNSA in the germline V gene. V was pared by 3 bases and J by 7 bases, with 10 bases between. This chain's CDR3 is CASSLGLLEQYF. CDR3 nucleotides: TGTGCCAGCAGCTTGGGACTTTTAGAGCAGTACTTC. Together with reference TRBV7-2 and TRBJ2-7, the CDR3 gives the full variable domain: GAGVSQSPSNKVTEKGKDVELRCDPISGHTALYWYRQSLGQGLEFLIYFQGNSAPDKSGLPSDRFSAERTGGSVSTLTIQRTQQEDSAVYLCASSLGLLEQYFGPGTRLTVT.

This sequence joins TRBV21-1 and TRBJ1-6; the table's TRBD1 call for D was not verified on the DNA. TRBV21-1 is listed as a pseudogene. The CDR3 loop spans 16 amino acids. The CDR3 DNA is TGTGCCAGCAGCGACCGTAGGGGCGGAGTTAATTCACCCCTCCACTTT. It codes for CASSDRRGGVNSPLHF.

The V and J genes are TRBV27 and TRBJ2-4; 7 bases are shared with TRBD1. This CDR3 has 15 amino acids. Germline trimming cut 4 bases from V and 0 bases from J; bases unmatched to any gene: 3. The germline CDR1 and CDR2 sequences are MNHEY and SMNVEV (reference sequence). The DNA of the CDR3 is TGTGCCAGCAGTTCCGACAGGGTAGCCAAAAACATTCAGTACTTC. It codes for CASSSDRVAKNIQYF.

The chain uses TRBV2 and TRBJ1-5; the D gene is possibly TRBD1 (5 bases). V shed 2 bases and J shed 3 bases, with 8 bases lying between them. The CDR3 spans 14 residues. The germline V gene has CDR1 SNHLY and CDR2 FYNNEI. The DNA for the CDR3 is TGTGCCAGCAGTGAAAGACAGATCAATCAGCCCCAGCATTTT. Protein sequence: CASSERQINQPQHF.

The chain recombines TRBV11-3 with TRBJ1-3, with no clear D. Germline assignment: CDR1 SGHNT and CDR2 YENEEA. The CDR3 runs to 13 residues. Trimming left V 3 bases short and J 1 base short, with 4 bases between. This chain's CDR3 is CASSLSSGNTIYF. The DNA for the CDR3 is TGTGCCAGCAGCTTGTCATCTGGAAACACCATATATTTT.

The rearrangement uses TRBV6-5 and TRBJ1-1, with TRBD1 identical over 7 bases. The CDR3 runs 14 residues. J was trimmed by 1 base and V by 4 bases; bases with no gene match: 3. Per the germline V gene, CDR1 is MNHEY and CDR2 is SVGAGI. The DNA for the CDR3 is TGTGCCAGCAGTTGGGACAGCCAGAACACTGAAGCTTTCTTT. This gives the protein CASSWDSQNTEAFF.